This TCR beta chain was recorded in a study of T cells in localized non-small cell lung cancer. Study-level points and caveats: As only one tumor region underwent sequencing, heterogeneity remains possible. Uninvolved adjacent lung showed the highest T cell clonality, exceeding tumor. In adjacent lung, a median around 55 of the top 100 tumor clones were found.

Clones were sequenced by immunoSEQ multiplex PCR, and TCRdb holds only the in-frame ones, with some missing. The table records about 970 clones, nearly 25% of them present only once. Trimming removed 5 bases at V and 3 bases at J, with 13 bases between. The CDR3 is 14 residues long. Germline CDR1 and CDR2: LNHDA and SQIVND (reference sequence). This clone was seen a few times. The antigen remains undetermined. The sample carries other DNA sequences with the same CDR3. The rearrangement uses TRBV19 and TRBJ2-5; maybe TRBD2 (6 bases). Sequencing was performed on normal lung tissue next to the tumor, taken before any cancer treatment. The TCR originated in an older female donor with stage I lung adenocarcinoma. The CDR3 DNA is TGTGCCAGTAGTCGATCCTTAGCGGAAGAGACCCAGTACTTC. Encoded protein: CASSRSLAEETQYF.